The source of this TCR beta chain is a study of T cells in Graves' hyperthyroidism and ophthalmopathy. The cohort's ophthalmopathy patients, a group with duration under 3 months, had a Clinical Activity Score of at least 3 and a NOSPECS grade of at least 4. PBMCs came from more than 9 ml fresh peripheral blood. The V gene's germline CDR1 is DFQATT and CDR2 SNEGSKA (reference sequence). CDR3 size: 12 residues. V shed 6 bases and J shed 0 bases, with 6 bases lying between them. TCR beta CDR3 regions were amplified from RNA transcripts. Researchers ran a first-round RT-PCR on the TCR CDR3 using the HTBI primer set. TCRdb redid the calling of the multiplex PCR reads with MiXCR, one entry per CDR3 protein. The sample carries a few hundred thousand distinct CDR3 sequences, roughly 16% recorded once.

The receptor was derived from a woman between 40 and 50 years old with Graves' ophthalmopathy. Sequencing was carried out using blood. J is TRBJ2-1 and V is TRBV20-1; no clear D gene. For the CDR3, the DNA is TGCAGTGCCGCTCTCTCCTACAATGAGCAGTTCTTC. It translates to CSAALSYNEQFF.